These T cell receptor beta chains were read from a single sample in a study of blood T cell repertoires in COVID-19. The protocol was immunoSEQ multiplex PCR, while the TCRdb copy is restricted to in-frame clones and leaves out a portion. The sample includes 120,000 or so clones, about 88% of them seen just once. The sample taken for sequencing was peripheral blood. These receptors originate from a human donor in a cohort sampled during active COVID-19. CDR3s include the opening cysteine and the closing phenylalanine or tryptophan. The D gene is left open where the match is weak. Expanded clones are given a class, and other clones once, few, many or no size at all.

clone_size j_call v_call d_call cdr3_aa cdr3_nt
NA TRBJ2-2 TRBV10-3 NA CAIAPENTGELFF TGTGCCATCGCTCCAGAGAACACCGGGGAGCTGTTTTTT
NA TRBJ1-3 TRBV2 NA CASSFGQGNTIYF TGTGCCAGCAGTTTCGGACAGGGAAACACCATATATTTT
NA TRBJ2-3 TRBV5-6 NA CASSLGPSLNTQYF TGTGCCAGCAGCTTGGGTCCTAGTCTAAATACGCAGTATTTT
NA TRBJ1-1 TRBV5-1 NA CASSRGGDTEAFF TGCGCCAGCAGCCGCGGGGGGGACACTGAAGCTTTCTTT
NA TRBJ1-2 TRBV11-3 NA CASSLGETAGDPNYGYTF TGTGCCAGCAGCTTAGGGGAAACGGCAGGGGATCCTAACTATGGCTACACCTTC
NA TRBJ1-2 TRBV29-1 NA CSVGRALEREHGYTF TGCAGCGTGGGGAGGGCTCTCGAGCGCGAGCATGGCTACACCTTC
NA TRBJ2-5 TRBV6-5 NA CASRSGVGRGTQYF TGTGCCAGCAGATCCGGGGTTGGCCGAGGGACCCAGTACTTC
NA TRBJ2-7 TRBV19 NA CASSIQTTYEQYF TGTGCCAGTAGTATCCAGACAACCTACGAGCAGTACTTC
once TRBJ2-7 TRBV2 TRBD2 CASRGLASYEQYF TGTGCCAGCAGGGGACTAGCCTCCTACGAGCAGTACTTC
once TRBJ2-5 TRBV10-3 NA CAISEGTGREETQYF TGTGCCATCAGTGAGGGAACAGGGAGGGAAGAGACCCAGTACTTC
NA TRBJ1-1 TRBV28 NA CASSFSLEAFF TGTGCCAGCAGTTTCTCCCTCGAGGCTTTCTTT
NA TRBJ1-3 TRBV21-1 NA CASTLDRVNYSGNTIYF TGTGCCAGCACCTTAGACAGGGTAAACTACTCTGGAAACACCATATATTTT
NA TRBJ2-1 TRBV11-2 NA CASSLLGGTYNEQFF TGTGCCAGCAGCTTACTAGGTGGTACCTACAATGAGCAGTTCTTC
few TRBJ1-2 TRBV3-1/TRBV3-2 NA CASSQEASYGYTF TGTGCCAGCAGCCAAGAGGCATCATATGGCTACACCTTC
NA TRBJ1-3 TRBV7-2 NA CASSLVARGATGNTIYF TGTGCCAGCAGCTTAGTAGCGCGGGGGGCAACTGGAAACACCATATATTTT
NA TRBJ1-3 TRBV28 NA CASSQPGTRNTIYF TGTGCCAGCAGTCAGCCCGGGACAAGAAACACCATATATTTT
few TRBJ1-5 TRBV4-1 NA CASSQEHLNQPQHF TGCGCCAGCAGCCAAGAACATCTGAATCAGCCCCAGCATTTT
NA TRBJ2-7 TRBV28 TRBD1 CASRGIRGPSLYEQYF TGTGCCAGCAGAGGCATCAGGGGGCCCTCTCTCTACGAGCAGTACTTC
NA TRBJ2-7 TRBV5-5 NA CASSFLLGGYEQYF TGTGCCAGCAGCTTCCTTCTAGGCGGTTACGAGCAGTACTTC
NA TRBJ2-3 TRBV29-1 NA CSVGPRGGGTDTQYF TGCAGCGTTGGACCTAGGGGTGGTGGAACAGATACGCAGTATTTT
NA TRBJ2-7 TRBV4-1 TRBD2 CASSQEMAGLAGASEQYF TGCGCCAGCAGCCAAGAAATGGCGGGACTAGCGGGGGCCTCCGAGCAGTACTTC
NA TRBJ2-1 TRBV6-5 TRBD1 CASSDREYNEQFF TGTGCCAGTAGCGACAGGGAATACAATGAGCAGTTCTTC
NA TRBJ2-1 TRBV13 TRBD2 CASSLGASGGYNEQFF TGTGCCAGCAGCTTAGGGGCTAGCGGGGGGTACAATGAGCAGTTCTTC
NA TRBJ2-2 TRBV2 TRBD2 CASSENSGRALETGELFF TGTGCCAGCAGTGAAAATAGCGGGAGGGCATTGGAGACCGGGGAGCTGTTTTTT
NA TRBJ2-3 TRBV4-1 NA CASSQESGRGYTDTQYF TGCGCCAGCAGCCAAGAAAGTGGTAGGGGATACACAGATACGCAGTATTTT
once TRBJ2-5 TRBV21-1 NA CASSSHQGADTLLQETQYF TGTGCCAGCAGCAGCCACCAGGGGGCCGACACCCTACTTCAAGAGACCCAGTACTTC
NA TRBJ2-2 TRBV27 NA CASSLGVLNTGELFF TGTGCCAGCAGTCTCGGGGTTTTGAACACCGGGGAGCTGTTTTTT
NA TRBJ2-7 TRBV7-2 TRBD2 CASSPGRSGRAGEQYF TGTGCCAGCAGCCCAGGGAGGAGCGGGAGGGCCGGCGAGCAGTACTTC
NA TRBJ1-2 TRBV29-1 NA CSVELKGPGYGYTF TGCAGCGTTGAATTGAAAGGGCCGGGGTATGGCTACACCTTC
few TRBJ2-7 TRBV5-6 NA CASTVQGRSSYEQYF TGTGCCAGCACCGTACAGGGTCGGAGCTCCTACGAGCAGTACTTC
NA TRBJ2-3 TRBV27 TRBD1 CASSLDRATDTQYF TGTGCCAGCAGTTTAGACAGGGCGACAGATACGCAGTATTTT
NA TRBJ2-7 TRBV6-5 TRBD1 CASRLVPGQGYEQYF TGTGCCAGCAGACTCGTCCCGGGACAGGGGTACGAGCAGTACTTC
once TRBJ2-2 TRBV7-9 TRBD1 CASSLGTGDKAGELFF TGTGCCAGCAGCTTAGGTACAGGGGATAAAGCCGGGGAGCTGTTTTTT
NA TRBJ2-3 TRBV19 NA CASSMVSLGTDTQYF TGTGCCAGTAGTATGGTTAGTCTCGGCACAGATACGCAGTATTTT
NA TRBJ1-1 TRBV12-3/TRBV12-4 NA CASIRGEVMGAFF TGTGCCAGCATCCGGGGGGAGGTCATGGGGGCTTTCTTT
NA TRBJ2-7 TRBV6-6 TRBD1 CASRPTPGQGHEQYF TGTGCCAGCAGACCCACCCCCGGACAGGGCCACGAGCAGTACTTC
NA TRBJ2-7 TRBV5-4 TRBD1 CASSMDRSYEQYF TGTGCCAGCAGCATGGACAGGTCCTACGAGCAGTACTTC
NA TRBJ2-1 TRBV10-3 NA CAIRSSVSSYNEQFF TGTGCCATCAGGAGTAGCGTTAGCTCCTACAATGAGCAGTTCTTC
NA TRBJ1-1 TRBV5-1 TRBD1 CASSLYEGAATEAFF TGCGCCAGCAGCTTGTATGAGGGGGCCGCCACTGAAGCTTTCTTT
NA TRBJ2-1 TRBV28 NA CASSSQRARSYNEQFF TGTGCCAGCAGTTCGCAGCGGGCTCGCTCCTACAATGAGCAGTTCTTC
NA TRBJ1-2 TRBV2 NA CASSDDGERLNYGYTF TGTGCCAGCAGTGATGATGGGGAGAGACTAAACTATGGCTACACCTTC
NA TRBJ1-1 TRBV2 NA CASTSDRYTEAFF TGTGCCAGCACCTCGGACAGATACACTGAAGCTTTCTTT
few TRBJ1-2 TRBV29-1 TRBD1 CSGWGRGGDGYTF TGCAGCGGATGGGGCAGAGGGGGCGATGGCTACACCTTC
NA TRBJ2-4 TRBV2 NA CASLSRRGTIAKNIQYF TGTGCCAGCCTATCCCGAAGAGGAACCATAGCCAAAAACATTCAGTACTTC
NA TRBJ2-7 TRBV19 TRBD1 CASSITDRASYEQYF TGTGCCAGTAGTATTACGGACAGGGCTTCCTACGAGCAGTACTTC
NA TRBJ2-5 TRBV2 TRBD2 CASPGSGRHQETQYF TGTGCCAGCCCGGGTAGCGGGAGGCACCAAGAGACCCAGTACTTC
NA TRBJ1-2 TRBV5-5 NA CASSTPTGSHYGYTF TGTGCCAGCAGCACACCGACCGGGAGTCACTATGGCTACACCTTC
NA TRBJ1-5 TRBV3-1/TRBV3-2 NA CASSSGRNNQPQHF TGTGCCAGCAGCAGCGGCAGAAACAATCAGCCCCAGCATTTT
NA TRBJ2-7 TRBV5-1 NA CASSLDPSGEQYF TGCGCCAGCAGCTTGGACCCCAGTGGCGAGCAGTACTTC
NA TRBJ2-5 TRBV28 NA CASSFQGKLQETQYF TGTGCCAGCAGTTTTCAGGGGAAACTCCAAGAGACCCAGTACTTC
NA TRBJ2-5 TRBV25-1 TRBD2 CASRWSPGGVETQYF TGTGCCAGCCGCTGGAGCCCGGGGGGAGTAGAGACCCAGTACTTC
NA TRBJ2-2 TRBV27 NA CASSLNPRTYGELFF TGTGCCAGCAGTCTCAACCCTAGGACTTACGGGGAGCTGTTTTTT
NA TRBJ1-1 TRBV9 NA CASSIGGTLTEAFF TGTGCCAGCAGCATAGGGGGGACTCTCACTGAAGCTTTCTTT